This record concerns one TCR beta chain sequence. Its specificity is unknown. A clone one base away is much larger, so this may be a read error. These data are taken from a study of CD8+CD57+ T cells in acquired aplastic anemia. At the level of the study: For CD4+ cells, healthy donors had an average of about 9.9 million reads.

Germline V gene sequence: CDR1 SGHTA, CDR2 FQGNSA. This CDR3 is 16 amino acids long. Trimming shortened V by 5 bases and J by 0 bases, and 11 bases separated the two germline ends. Points from the study as a whole: The study identified almost 30 CD8+ CDR3 sequences shared by patients and controls.

Profiling that covered TCR beta VDJ and CDR3 relied on genomic DNA as its template. TCRdb reprocessed the reads with MiXCR, giving one entry per CDR3 protein. The table shows some 410,000 distinct CDR3 sequences, with 60% to 80% occurring only once. The receptor was isolated from a human donor in good health, serving as a control. The chain employs TRBV7-2 and TRBJ2-6; possibly TRBD2 for D (5 bases). The sample comprised sorted CD4+, CD8+, or CD8+CD57+ T cells (not recorded which) from PBMCs. The CDR3 loop is CASSQGRGSGANVLTF. In DNA, the CDR3 is TGTGCCAGCAGCCAAGGTCGGGGCTCTGGGGCCAACGTCCTGACTTTC.